Listed below are T cell receptor beta chains from one sample, sequenced in a study of patients and donors after allogeneic stem cell transplantation. TCRdb redid the calling of the RT-PCR reads with MiXCR, one entry per CDR3 protein. The sample shows approximately 150,000 distinct CDR3 sequences, 30% of them seen only once. The source material was blood, either unsorted or a sorted T cell fraction (not recorded which). Source of these receptors: a human donor who was either an allogeneic HSCT recipient or a stem cell or donor lymphocyte infusion donor (not recorded which). It is not recorded whose cells these are; they may come from a transplant donor. CDR3s include the opening cysteine and the closing phenylalanine or tryptophan. The order of the fields is CDR3 protein, CDR3 DNA, V gene, clone size, D gene, J gene. The D gene is left open where the match is weak. Not every row has a clone size; where given, it reads once, few, many or a size class.

cdr3_aa: CASSSPSGSYEQYF; cdr3_nt: TGTGCCAGCAGTTCACCTAGCGGGAGCTACGAGCAGTACTTC; v_call: TRBV7-9; clone_size: -; d_call: TRBD2; j_call: TRBJ2-7
cdr3_aa: CASRWGTGQGRGYNSPLHF; cdr3_nt: TGTGCCAGCAGATGGGGGACAGGGCAGGGCCGGGGATATAATTCACCCCTCCACTTT; v_call: TRBV12-3/TRBV12-4; clone_size: -; d_call: TRBD1; j_call: TRBJ1-6
cdr3_aa: CASSFTGTGELFF; cdr3_nt: TGCGCCAGCAGCTTCACTGGCACCGGGGAGCTGTTTTTT; v_call: TRBV5-1; clone_size: few; d_call: -; j_call: TRBJ2-2
cdr3_aa: CSVGGELHTQYF; cdr3_nt: TGCAGCGTTGGGGGGGAACTCCATACGCAGTATTTT; v_call: TRBV29-1; clone_size: -; d_call: -; j_call: TRBJ2-3
cdr3_aa: CASSLNLGDYLIDTQYF; cdr3_nt: TGTGCCAGCAGTTTAAATCTAGGGGACTACCTCATAGATACGCAGTATTTT; v_call: TRBV27; clone_size: few; d_call: TRBD2; j_call: TRBJ2-3
cdr3_aa: CASSVGFSGNTDTQYF; cdr3_nt: TGTGCCAGCAGCGTAGGATTTAGCGGGAACACAGATACGCAGTATTTT; v_call: TRBV9; clone_size: -; d_call: TRBD2; j_call: TRBJ2-3
cdr3_aa: CAWKRRGRRNYGYTF; cdr3_nt: TGTGCCTGGAAAAGAAGGGGCAGGCGGAACTATGGCTACACCTTC; v_call: TRBV30; clone_size: -; d_call: -; j_call: TRBJ1-2
cdr3_aa: CASSADSHSYEQYF; cdr3_nt: TGTGCCAGCAGCGCTGACAGTCATTCCTACGAGCAGTACTTC; v_call: TRBV9; clone_size: few; d_call: -; j_call: TRBJ2-7
cdr3_aa: CASSLYYPTDTQYF; cdr3_nt: TGCGCCAGCAGCTTGTACTACCCCACAGATACGCAGTATTTT; v_call: TRBV5-1; clone_size: -; d_call: -; j_call: TRBJ2-3
cdr3_aa: CASSLSPSLYEQYF; cdr3_nt: TGTGCCAGCAGCTTGAGTCCTTCCCTCTACGAGCAGTACTTC; v_call: TRBV5-4; clone_size: many; d_call: -; j_call: TRBJ2-7
cdr3_aa: CASSEGGAGTDTQYF; cdr3_nt: TGCGCCAGCAGTGAGGGGGGCGCCGGCACAGATACGCAGTATTTT; v_call: TRBV10-1; clone_size: -; d_call: -; j_call: TRBJ2-3
cdr3_aa: CSVELLLEAGDAQYF; cdr3_nt: TGCAGCGTTGAGCTTCTACTAGAAGCGGGAGATGCGCAGTATTTT; v_call: TRBV29-1; clone_size: -; d_call: TRBD2; j_call: TRBJ2-3
cdr3_aa: CASSPTGLFTDTQYF; cdr3_nt: TGTGCCAGCAGTCCGACAGGTTTGTTCACAGATACGCAGTATTTT; v_call: TRBV7-9; clone_size: -; d_call: -; j_call: TRBJ2-3
cdr3_aa: CASTSAGGKNIQYF; cdr3_nt: TGTGCCAGCACCTCCGCTGGGGGGAAAAACATTCAGTACTTC; v_call: TRBV6-2/TRBV6-3; clone_size: once; d_call: -; j_call: TRBJ2-4
cdr3_aa: CASSVAKGGGNGANVLTF; cdr3_nt: TGTGCCAGCAGCGTAGCTAAGGGAGGGGGAAATGGGGCCAACGTCCTGACTTTC; v_call: TRBV9; clone_size: few; d_call: -; j_call: TRBJ2-6
cdr3_aa: CATSAEGALWNEQFF; cdr3_nt: TGTGCCACCAGTGCTGAGGGCGCCTTGTGGAATGAGCAGTTCTTC; v_call: TRBV24-1; clone_size: -; d_call: -; j_call: TRBJ2-1
cdr3_aa: CASSFNSYSYEQYF; cdr3_nt: TGCGCCAGCAGCTTCAACTCGTACTCCTACGAGCAGTACTTC; v_call: TRBV5-1; clone_size: -; d_call: -; j_call: TRBJ2-7
cdr3_aa: CATQNPDRGVGETQYF; cdr3_nt: TGTGCCACACAAAACCCAGACAGGGGAGTGGGCGAGACCCAGTACTTC; v_call: TRBV5-4; clone_size: few; d_call: TRBD1; j_call: TRBJ2-5
cdr3_aa: CASSPGSWGELFF; cdr3_nt: TGTGCCAGCTCACCCGGGAGTTGGGGGGAGCTGTTTTTT; v_call: TRBV18; clone_size: -; d_call: -; j_call: TRBJ2-2
cdr3_aa: CATSASGIYNEQFF; cdr3_nt: TGTGCCACCAGTGCTAGCGGTATATACAATGAGCAGTTCTTC; v_call: TRBV24-1; clone_size: few; d_call: TRBD2; j_call: TRBJ2-1
cdr3_aa: CASSPIGAGAEAFF; cdr3_nt: TGTGCCAGCAGCCCAATTGGGGCCGGGGCTGAAGCTTTCTTT; v_call: TRBV5-6; clone_size: few; d_call: -; j_call: TRBJ1-1
cdr3_aa: CASSPVPGSNEQFF; cdr3_nt: TGTGCCAGCTCACCCGTCCCGGGTAGCAATGAGCAGTTCTTC; v_call: TRBV18; clone_size: -; d_call: -; j_call: TRBJ2-1
cdr3_aa: CASSRSRGEQYF; cdr3_nt: TGTGCCAGCAGCCGGTCCCGGGGCGAGCAGTACTTC; v_call: TRBV3-1; clone_size: -; d_call: -; j_call: TRBJ2-7
cdr3_aa: CASSLRAPNQVGGYQPQHF; cdr3_nt: TGTGCCAGCAGCTTGCGAGCACCCAATCAGGTGGGGGGGTATCAGCCCCAGCATTTT; v_call: TRBV5-5; clone_size: -; d_call: -; j_call: TRBJ1-5
cdr3_aa: CASNKQGYGYTF; cdr3_nt: TGTGCCAGCAATAAACAGGGCTATGGCTACACCTTC; v_call: TRBV6-5; clone_size: many; d_call: -; j_call: TRBJ1-2
cdr3_aa: CSAPWTSRDEQFF; cdr3_nt: TGCAGTGCTCCTTGGACTAGTCGGGATGAGCAGTTCTTC; v_call: TRBV20-1; clone_size: few; d_call: TRBD2; j_call: TRBJ2-1
cdr3_aa: CASLAGGADTQYF; cdr3_nt: TGTGCCAGCCTAGCGGGAGGGGCAGATACGCAGTATTTT; v_call: TRBV6-6; clone_size: -; d_call: TRBD2; j_call: TRBJ2-3
cdr3_aa: CASSFPDRAGHNEQFF; cdr3_nt: TGTGCCAGCAGTTTTCCAGACCGCGCGGGGCACAATGAGCAGTTCTTC; v_call: TRBV12-3/TRBV12-4; clone_size: -; d_call: -; j_call: TRBJ2-1
cdr3_aa: CASSQGPGTGDTQYF; cdr3_nt: TGCGCCAGCAGCCAAGGTCCCGGGACGGGAGATACGCAGTATTTT; v_call: TRBV4-1; clone_size: -; d_call: -; j_call: TRBJ2-3
cdr3_aa: CATSRTGSGETQYF; cdr3_nt: TGTGCCACCAGCAGAACAGGGAGTGGAGAGACCCAGTACTTC; v_call: TRBV15; clone_size: few; d_call: -; j_call: TRBJ2-5
cdr3_aa: CASVQSTGGYSNQPQHF; cdr3_nt: TGTGCCAGCGTACAATCAACAGGGGGCTATAGCAATCAGCCCCAGCATTTT; v_call: TRBV6-2/TRBV6-3; clone_size: -; d_call: TRBD1; j_call: TRBJ1-5
cdr3_aa: CASSSSGIGPYEQYF; cdr3_nt: TGTGCCAGCAGTTCTAGCGGGATAGGACCCTACGAGCAGTACTTC; v_call: TRBV27; clone_size: once; d_call: TRBD2; j_call: TRBJ2-7
cdr3_aa: CATSKAGSYGYTF; cdr3_nt: TGTGCCACCAGCAAGGCAGGGAGCTATGGCTACACCTTC; v_call: TRBV15; clone_size: few; d_call: -; j_call: TRBJ1-2
cdr3_aa: CASSQASHRGLWAFF; cdr3_nt: TGTGCCAGCAGCCAAGCAAGCCACAGGGGGCTGTGGGCTTTCTTT; v_call: TRBV3-1; clone_size: -; d_call: TRBD1; j_call: TRBJ1-1
cdr3_aa: CAISESGRGTSSYEQYF; cdr3_nt: TGTGCCATCAGTGAGTCAGGCAGGGGGACTAGCTCCTACGAGCAGTACTTC; v_call: TRBV10-3; clone_size: -; d_call: -; j_call: TRBJ2-7
cdr3_aa: CASSFRTGENTEAFF; cdr3_nt: TGTGCCAGCAGCTTCCGGACAGGGGAGAACACTGAAGCTTTCTTT; v_call: TRBV7-2; clone_size: -; d_call: TRBD1; j_call: TRBJ1-1
cdr3_aa: CSAYRAAGNTIYF; cdr3_nt: TGCAGTGCTTACAGGGCGGCTGGAAACACCATATATTTT; v_call: TRBV20-1; clone_size: few; d_call: -; j_call: TRBJ1-3
cdr3_aa: CASSLRQGKNEKLFF; cdr3_nt: TGTGCCAGCAGTCTAAGACAGGGGAAAAATGAAAAACTGTTTTTT; v_call: TRBV27; clone_size: -; d_call: TRBD1; j_call: TRBJ1-4
cdr3_aa: CASSSGRNYGYTF; cdr3_nt: TGTGCCAGCAGCTCCGGACGGAACTATGGCTACACCTTC; v_call: TRBV7-6; clone_size: few; d_call: -; j_call: TRBJ1-2
cdr3_aa: CASSPQAGVDYGYTF; cdr3_nt: TGTGCCAGCTCACCACAGGCAGGGGTGGACTATGGCTACACCTTC; v_call: TRBV18; clone_size: few; d_call: -; j_call: TRBJ1-2
cdr3_aa: CASSKPRTVYEQYF; cdr3_nt: TGTGCCAGCAGTAAACCTCGGACCGTCTACGAGCAGTACTTC; v_call: TRBV6-6; clone_size: few; d_call: -; j_call: TRBJ2-7
cdr3_aa: CSVERGRHGYTF; cdr3_nt: TGCAGCGTTGAACGGGGAAGGCATGGCTACACCTTC; v_call: TRBV29-1; clone_size: -; d_call: -; j_call: TRBJ1-2
cdr3_aa: CASSHPGTGPYEQYF; cdr3_nt: TGTGCCAGCAGCCATCCCGGGACAGGCCCCTACGAGCAGTACTTC; v_call: TRBV7-9; clone_size: -; d_call: TRBD1; j_call: TRBJ2-7